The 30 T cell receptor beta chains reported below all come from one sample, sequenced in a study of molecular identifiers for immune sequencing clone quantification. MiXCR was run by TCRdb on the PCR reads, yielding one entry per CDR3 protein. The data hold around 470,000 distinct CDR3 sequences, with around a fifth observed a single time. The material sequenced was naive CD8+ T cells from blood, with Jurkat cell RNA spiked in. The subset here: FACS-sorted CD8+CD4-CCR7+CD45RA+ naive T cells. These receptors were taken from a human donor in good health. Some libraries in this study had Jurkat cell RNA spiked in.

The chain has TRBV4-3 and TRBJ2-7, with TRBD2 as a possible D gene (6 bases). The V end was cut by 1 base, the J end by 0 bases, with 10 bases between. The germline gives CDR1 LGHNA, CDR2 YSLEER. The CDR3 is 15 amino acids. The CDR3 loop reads CASSQAVSGSYEQYF. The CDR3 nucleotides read TGCGCCAGCAGCCAAGCAGTTAGCGGCTCCTACGAGCAGTACTTC.

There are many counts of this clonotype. This CDR3 reads CSARVHSGESLAKNIQYF. The CDR3 DNA follows: TGCAGTGCTAGAGTCCACAGCGGGGAAAGCCTAGCCAAAAACATTCAGTACTTC. The chain employs TRBV20-1 and TRBJ2-4, with 7 positions matching TRBD2. V shed 1 base, J shed 0 bases, and the junction held 12 bases outside the gene matches. This CDR3 is 18 amino acids long. CDR1 DFQATT and CDR2 SNEGSKA come from the germline V gene (reference sequence).

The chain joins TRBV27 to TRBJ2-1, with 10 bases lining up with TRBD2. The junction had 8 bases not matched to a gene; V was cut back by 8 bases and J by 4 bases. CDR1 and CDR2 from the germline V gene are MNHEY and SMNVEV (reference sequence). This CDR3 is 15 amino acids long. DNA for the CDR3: TGTGCCAGCGGGAATAGCGGGGGGACTTACAATGAGCAGTTCTTC. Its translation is CASGNSGGTYNEQFF.

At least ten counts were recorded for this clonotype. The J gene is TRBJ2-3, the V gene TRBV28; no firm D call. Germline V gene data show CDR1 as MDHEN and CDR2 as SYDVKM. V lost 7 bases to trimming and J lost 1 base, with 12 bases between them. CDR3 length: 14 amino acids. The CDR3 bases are TGTGCCAGCACCCTCGACGGTGGCACAGATACGCAGTATTTT. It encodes CASTLDGGTDTQYF.

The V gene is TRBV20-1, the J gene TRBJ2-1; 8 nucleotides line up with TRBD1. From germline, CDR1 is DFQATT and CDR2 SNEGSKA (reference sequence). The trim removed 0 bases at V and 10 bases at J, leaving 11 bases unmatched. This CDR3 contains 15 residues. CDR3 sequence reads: CSARDLDRGSYEQFF. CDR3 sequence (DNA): TGCAGTGCTAGAGATCTCGACAGGGGTTCCTACGAGCAGTTCTTC.

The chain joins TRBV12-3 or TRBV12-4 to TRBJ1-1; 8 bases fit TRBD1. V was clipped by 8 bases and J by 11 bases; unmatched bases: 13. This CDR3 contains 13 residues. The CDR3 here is CASGTGKGSQAFF. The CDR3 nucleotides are TGTGCCAGCGGGACAGGAAAGGGCTCTCAGGCTTTCTTT.

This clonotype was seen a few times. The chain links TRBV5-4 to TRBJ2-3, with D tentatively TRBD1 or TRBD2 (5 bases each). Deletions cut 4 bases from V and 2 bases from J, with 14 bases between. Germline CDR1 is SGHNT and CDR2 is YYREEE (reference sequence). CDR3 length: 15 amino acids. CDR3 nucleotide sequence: TGTGCCAGCAGCCCCCTGGGACCTGTCACAGATACGCAGTATTTT. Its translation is CASSPLGPVTDTQYF.

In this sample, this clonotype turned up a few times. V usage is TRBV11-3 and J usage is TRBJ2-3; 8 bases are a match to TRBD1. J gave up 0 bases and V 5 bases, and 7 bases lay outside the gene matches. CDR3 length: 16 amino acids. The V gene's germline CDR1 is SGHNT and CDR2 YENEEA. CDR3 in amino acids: CASSPRTGYSTDTQYF. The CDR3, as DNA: TGTGCCAGCAGCCCCCGGACAGGGTATAGCACAGATACGCAGTATTTT.

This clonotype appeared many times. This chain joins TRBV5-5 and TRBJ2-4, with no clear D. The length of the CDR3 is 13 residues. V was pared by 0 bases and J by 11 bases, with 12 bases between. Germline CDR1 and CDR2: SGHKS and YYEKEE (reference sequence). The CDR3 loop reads CASSLAGPELQYF. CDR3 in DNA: TGTGCCAGCAGCTTGGCCGGACCCGAGCTTCAGTACTTC.

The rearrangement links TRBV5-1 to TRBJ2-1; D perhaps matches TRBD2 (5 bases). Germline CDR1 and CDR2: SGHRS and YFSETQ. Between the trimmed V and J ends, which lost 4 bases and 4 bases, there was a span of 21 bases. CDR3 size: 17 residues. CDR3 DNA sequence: TGCGCCAGCAGCATACTCCCAGCCGGGATGGGGTACAATGAGCAGTTCTTC. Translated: CASSILPAGMGYNEQFF.

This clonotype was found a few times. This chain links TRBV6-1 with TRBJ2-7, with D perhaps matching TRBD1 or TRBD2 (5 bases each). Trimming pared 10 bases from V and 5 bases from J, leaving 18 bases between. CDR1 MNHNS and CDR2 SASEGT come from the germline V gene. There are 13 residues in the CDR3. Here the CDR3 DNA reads TGTGCCATCTTCCGGGGCACAACCCACGAGCAGTACTTC. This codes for CAIFRGTTHEQYF.

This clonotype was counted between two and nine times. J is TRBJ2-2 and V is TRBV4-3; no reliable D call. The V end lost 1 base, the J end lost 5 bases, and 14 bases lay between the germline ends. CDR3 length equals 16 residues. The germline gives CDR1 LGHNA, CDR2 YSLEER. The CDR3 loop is CASSQVWDGWTGELFF. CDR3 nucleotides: TGCGCCAGCAGCCAAGTATGGGATGGTTGGACCGGGGAGCTGTTTTTT.

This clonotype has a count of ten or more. This CDR3 reads CASSQDLDSTDTQYF. In DNA, the CDR3 is TGTGCCAGCAGCCAAGATCTGGACAGCACAGATACGCAGTATTTT. The gene calls are TRBV4-2 and TRBJ2-3; D is unresolved. Trimming pared 0 bases from V and 0 bases from J, leaving 7 bases between. This CDR3 has 15 residues. Per germline, CDR1 LGHNA and CDR2 YNFKEQ.

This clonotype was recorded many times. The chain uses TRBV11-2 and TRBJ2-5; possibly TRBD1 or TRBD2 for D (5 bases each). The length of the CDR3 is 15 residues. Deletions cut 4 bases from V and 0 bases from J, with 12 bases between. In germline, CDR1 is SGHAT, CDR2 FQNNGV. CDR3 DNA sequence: TGTGCCAGCAGCTCATCTGGGGGTCACCAAGAGACCCAGTACTTC. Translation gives CASSSSGGHQETQYF. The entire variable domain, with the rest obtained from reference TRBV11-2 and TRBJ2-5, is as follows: EAGVAQSPRYKIIEKRQSVAFWCNPISGHATLYWYQQILGQGPKLLIQFQNNGVVDDSQLPKDRFSAERLKGVDSTLKIQPAKLEDSAVYLCASSSSGGHQETQYFGPGTRLLVL.

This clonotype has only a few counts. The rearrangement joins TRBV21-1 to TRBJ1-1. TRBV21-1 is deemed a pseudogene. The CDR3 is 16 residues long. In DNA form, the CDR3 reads TGTGCCAGCACCGGAGGGGGTCGGCAGGGCGGCACTGAAGCTTTCTTT. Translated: CASTGGGRQGGTEAFF.

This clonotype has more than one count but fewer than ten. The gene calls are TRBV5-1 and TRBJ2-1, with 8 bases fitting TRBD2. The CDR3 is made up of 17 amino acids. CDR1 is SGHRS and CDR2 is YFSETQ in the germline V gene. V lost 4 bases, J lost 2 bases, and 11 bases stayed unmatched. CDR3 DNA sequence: TGCGCCAGCAGCCCGGGGGGGCGGGAGGACCCCTACAATGAGCAGTTCTTC. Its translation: CASSPGGREDPYNEQFF.

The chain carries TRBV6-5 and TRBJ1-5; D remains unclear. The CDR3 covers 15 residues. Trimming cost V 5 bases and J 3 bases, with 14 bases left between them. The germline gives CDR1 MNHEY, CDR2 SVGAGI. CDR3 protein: CASSPEPSVNQPQHF. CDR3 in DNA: TGTGCCAGCAGTCCCGAACCTAGCGTCAATCAGCCCCAGCATTTT.

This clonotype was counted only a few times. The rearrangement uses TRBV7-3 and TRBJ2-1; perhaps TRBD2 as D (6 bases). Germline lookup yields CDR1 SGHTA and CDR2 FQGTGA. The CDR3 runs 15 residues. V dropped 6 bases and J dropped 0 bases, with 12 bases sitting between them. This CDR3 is CASSFLASSYNEQFF. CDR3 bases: TGTGCCAGCAGTTTTCTAGCGAGCTCCTACAATGAGCAGTTCTTC.

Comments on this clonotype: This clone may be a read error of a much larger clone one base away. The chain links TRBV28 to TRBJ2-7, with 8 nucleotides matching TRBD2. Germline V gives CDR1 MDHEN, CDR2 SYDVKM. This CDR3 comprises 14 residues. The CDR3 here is CASCAGLAGYERYF. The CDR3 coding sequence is TGTGCCAGCTGCGCGGGGCTAGCGGGTTACGAGCGGTACTTC.

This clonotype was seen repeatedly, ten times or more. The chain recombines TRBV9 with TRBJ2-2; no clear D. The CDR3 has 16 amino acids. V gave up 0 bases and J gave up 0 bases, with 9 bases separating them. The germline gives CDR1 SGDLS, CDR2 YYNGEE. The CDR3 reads CASSVDIFPNTGELFF. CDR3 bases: TGTGCCAGCAGCGTAGATATATTTCCGAACACCGGGGAGCTGTTTTTT.

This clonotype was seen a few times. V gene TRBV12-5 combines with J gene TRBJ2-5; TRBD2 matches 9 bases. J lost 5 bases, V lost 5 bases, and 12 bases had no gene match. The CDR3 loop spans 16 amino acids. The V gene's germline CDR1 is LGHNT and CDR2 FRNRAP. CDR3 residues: CASGPNSGGVRETQYF. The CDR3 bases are TGTGCTAGTGGTCCCAATAGCGGGGGTGTTAGGGAGACCCAGTACTTC.

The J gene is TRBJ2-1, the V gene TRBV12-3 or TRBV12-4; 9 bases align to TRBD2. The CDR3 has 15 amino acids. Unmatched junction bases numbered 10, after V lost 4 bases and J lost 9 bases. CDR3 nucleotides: TGTGCCAGCAGTTCGTTAGCGGGAGAAGGGGCTGAGCAGTTCTTC. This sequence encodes CASSSLAGEGAEQFF.

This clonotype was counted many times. The CDR3 nucleotides are TGTGCCAGCTTACAGGGGGGCGAGCAGTACTTC. Residues: CASLQGGEQYF. The rearrangement uses TRBV6-6 and TRBJ2-7, with 8 bases that match TRBD1. The germline V gene encodes CDR1 MNHNY and CDR2 SVGAGI (reference sequence). This CDR3 has 11 residues. V shed 8 bases and J 6 bases; nucleotides not matched to a gene: 3.

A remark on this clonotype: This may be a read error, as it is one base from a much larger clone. This CDR3 is CDSSLGRSAEGTQYF. The CDR3 DNA follows: TGTGACAGCAGCTTAGGGAGGTCCGCTGAAGGGACCCAGTACTTC. The rearrangement links TRBV13 to TRBJ2-5, with D perhaps TRBD2 (6 bases). From germline, CDR1 is PRHDT and CDR2 FYEKMQ (reference sequence). The CDR3 runs 15 residues. Drawing the rest from reference TRBV13 and TRBJ2-5, the complete variable domain is AAGVIQSPRHLIKEKRETATLKCYPIPRHDTVYWYQQGPGQDPQFLISFYEKMQSDKGSIPDRFSAQQFSDYHSELNMSSLELGDSALYFCDSSLGRSAEGTQYFGPGTRLLVL.

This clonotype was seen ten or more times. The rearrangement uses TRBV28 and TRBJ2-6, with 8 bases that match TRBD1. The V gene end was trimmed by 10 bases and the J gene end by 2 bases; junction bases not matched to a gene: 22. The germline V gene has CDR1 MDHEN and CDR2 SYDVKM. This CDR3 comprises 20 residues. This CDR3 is CATIGSLSIEQGAGANVLTF. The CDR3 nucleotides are TGTGCCACTATCGGTTCGTTAAGCATCGAACAGGGGGCTGGGGCCAACGTCCTGACTTTC.

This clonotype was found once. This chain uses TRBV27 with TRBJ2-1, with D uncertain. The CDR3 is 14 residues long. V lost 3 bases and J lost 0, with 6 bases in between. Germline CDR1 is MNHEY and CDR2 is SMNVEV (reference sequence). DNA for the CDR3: TGTGCCAGCAGTTTGTACAGCTCCTACAATGAGCAGTTCTTC. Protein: CASSLYSSYNEQFF.

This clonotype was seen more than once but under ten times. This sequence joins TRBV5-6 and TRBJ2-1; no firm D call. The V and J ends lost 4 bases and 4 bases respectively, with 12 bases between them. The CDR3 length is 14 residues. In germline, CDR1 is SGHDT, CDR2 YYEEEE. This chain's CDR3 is CASSPSTQYNEQFF. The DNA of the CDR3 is TGTGCCAGCAGCCCCAGCACCCAATACAATGAGCAGTTCTTC.

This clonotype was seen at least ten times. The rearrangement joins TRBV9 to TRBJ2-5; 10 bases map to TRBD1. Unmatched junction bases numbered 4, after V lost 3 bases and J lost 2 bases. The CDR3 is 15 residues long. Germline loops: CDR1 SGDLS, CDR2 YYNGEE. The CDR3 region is CASSETGGGQETQYF. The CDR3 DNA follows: TGTGCCAGCAGCGAGACAGGGGGCGGGCAAGAGACCCAGTACTTC.

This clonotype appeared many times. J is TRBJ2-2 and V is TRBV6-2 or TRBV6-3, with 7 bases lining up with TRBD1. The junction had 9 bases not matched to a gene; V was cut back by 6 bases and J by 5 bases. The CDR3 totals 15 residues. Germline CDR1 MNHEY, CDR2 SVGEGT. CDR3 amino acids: CASRPGTADTGELFF. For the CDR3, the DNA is TGTGCCAGCAGACCCGGGACAGCCGATACCGGGGAGCTGTTTTTT.

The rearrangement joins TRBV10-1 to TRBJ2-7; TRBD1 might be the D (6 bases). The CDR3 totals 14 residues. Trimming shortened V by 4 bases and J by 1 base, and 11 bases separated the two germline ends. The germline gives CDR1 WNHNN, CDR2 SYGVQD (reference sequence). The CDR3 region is CASSGTGQSYEQYF. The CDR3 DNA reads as TGCGCCAGCAGTGGCACTGGACAGTCCTACGAGCAGTACTTC.